This T cell receptor (beta chain) was documented in a study of blood T cell repertoires in COVID-19. CDR3 size: 16 residues. CDR1 is LGHDT, CDR2 YNNKEL, per germline (reference sequence). V was shortened by 4 bases and J by 2 bases, with 14 bases between the two germline ends. The authors' processing: The authors estimated nucleated cell counts from reference gene primer amplification. Sequenced by immunoSEQ multiplex PCR; TCRdb stores in-frame clones only, minus some. That table supplies the V and J calls and clone size; D and trimming were determined from the DNA. The sample carries more than 100,000 clones, under 80% recorded once.

The chain employs TRBV3-1 (or the pseudogene TRBV3-2) and TRBJ2-2, with TRBD2 as a possible D gene (6 bases). This TCR came from a man between 65 and 85 years old with acute or convalescent COVID-19. Material for sequencing was peripheral blood. CDR3 protein: CASSRNYGRNTGELFF. The CDR3, as DNA: TGTGCCAGCAGCCGAAACTACGGGAGAAACACCGGGGAGCTGTTTTTT.